The present T cell receptor beta chain was sequenced within a study of blood T cell repertoires in COVID-19. Overall study: Either two negative PCRs, clearance, or symptom resolution qualified Cohort 3 donors as recovered.

Trimming pared 2 bases from V and 4 bases from J, leaving 6 bases between. The CDR3 sequence is 13 residues long. Germline CDR1 SGHVS, CDR2 FQNEAQ. Study members were between about 18 and 100 years old and lived in fewer than 30 US regions. Participants reported their clinical history, and cohort assignment relied on those reports. Measured with immunoSEQ multiplex PCR; TCRdb has only the in-frame clones, and not every one. The sample yields hundreds of thousands of clones, around 85% seen once. The V and J genes are TRBV7-8 and TRBJ1-5, with unresolved D. The TCR originated in a woman in her forties or fifties in a cohort exposed to, infected with or recovered from COVID-19 (not recorded which). Input material: PBMCs or T cells enriched from blood (not recorded which). CDR3 nucleotide sequence: TGTGCCAGCAGCTTATCGGGTAATCAGCCCCAGCATTTT. Translating gives CASSLSGNQPQHF.